This TCR beta chain was sequenced in a study of T-cell reconstitution after alpha-beta-depleted transplantation in children. General study results and limits: Expanded clones from the graft, numbering several hundred, reportedly supplied alpha-beta T cells about two months after transplant.

This sample's TCRbeta library carried unique molecular identifier barcodes. TCRdb called the PCR reads again in MiXCR, with one record for every CDR3 protein. The repertoire holds over 90,000 distinct CDR3 sequences, with 7% to 8% as singletons. A few counts support this clonotype. What it binds is not known. The ends lost 4 bases at V and 8 bases at J; junction bases unmatched: 11. Germline loops: CDR1 SGDLS, CDR2 YYNGEE. The CDR3 runs 14 residues. Sample: PBMCs, taken before TCRalphabeta/CD19-depleted stem cell transplant. The rearrangement joins TRBV9 to TRBJ1-2; 7 bases map to TRBD1. This receptor was taken from a boy younger than 10 with acute lymphoblastic leukemia, due to receive a stem cell transplant. As DNA, the CDR3 is TGTGCCAGCAGCTCTGGACAGGCCTCCCGGGGCTACACCTTC. Its protein is CASSSGQASRGYTF.